This T cell receptor (beta chain) was identified during a study of sequential checkpoint blockade in melanoma. Germline V gives CDR1 LGHNA, CDR2 YSLEER. Germline trimming cut 0 bases from V and 3 bases from J; bases unmatched to any gene: 7. The CDR3 length is 17 residues. Described treatment: randomized to nivolumab then ipilimumab (arm A) or the reverse (arm B). Sequencing used immunoSEQ multiplex PCR; TCRdb keeps in-frame clones, though not all of them. The profile shows about 12,000 clones, 75% to 80% of them singletons. A few counts support this clone. The sequence derives from a human donor with melanoma. J is TRBJ1-2 and V is TRBV4-3; 10 bases fit TRBD1. Sequenced material: CD8+ T cells sorted from blood (inferred from file names), taken from a patient given nivolumab and ipilimumab in sequence. CDR3 sequence reads: CASSQDTGTGVDYGYTF. The DNA for the CDR3 is TGCGCCAGCAGCCAAGATACCGGGACAGGGGTTGACTATGGCTACACCTTC.